Shown below are 21 T cell receptor beta chains from a single sample sequenced in a study of quantifying T cell responses using KT2 cells (dated by TCRdb to between 2016 and 2019). As for the study more broadly: RNA was DNase-treated and reverse transcribed with TCR alpha and beta constant-region primers, mostly using SuperScript III.

The library was made by UMI-ligation and nested PCR. Instrument used: Illumina MiSeq. A single-stranded oligonucleotide carrying the Illumina SP2 sequence and a UMI was ligated to the cDNA 3' end using T4 RNA ligase 1. PCR1 was run for 3 to 4 cycles (98 degrees C for 15 s, 69 degrees C for 30 s, 72 degrees C for 40 s), and an equimolar mix of RC1.1 and RC1.2, covering TRBC1 and TRBC2, was used as the beta primer. The public reads were reprocessed in TCRdb via fastp at Q25 and MiXCR, keeping in-frame beta chains. Identical CDR3 proteins give one entry, which carries the most common genes and DNA. In this sample the table shows tens of thousands of distinct CDR3 sequences, 7.3% of which occur a single time. The ten largest clones take up about 15% of the sample. The sample taken for sequencing was PBMCs spiked with cells of the T cell clone KT2. The receptor set was obtained from a human donor.

This clonotype was counted many times. The chain uses TRBV7-9 and TRBJ1-4; 8 positions match TRBD1. Germline assignment: CDR1 SEHNR and CDR2 FQNEAQ (reference sequence). The trim removed 4 bases at V and 3 bases at J, leaving 13 bases unmatched. The CDR3 spans 18 residues. CDR3: CASSWGYGTGLPNEKLFF. The CDR3 nucleotides read TGTGCCAGCAGCTGGGGGTACGGGACAGGACTCCCTAATGAAAAACTGTTTTTT.

This clonotype was observed at least ten times. V and J are TRBV12-3 or TRBV12-4 and TRBJ1-2; TRBD1 might be the D (5 bases). The V end was cut by 2 bases, the J end by 7 bases, with 11 bases between. This CDR3 has 13 residues. The CDR3 bases are TGTGCCAGCAGTTTAATTTTAGGGGCTGGCTACACCTTC. Protein sequence: CASSLILGAGYTF.

This chain joins TRBV5-5 and TRBJ2-3; perhaps TRBD1 as D (5 bases). V lost 5 bases, J lost 1 base, and 17 bases lay in between. Germline assignment: CDR1 SGHKS and CDR2 YYEKEE (reference sequence). This CDR3 comprises 16 residues. DNA for the CDR3: TGTGCCAGCAGTCGACAGTCAGTCCTCGGCACAGATACGCAGTATTTT. Translating gives CASSRQSVLGTDTQYF.

The chain has TRBV6-4 and TRBJ2-1, with 9 bases lining up with TRBD2. V lost 0 bases, J lost 6 bases, and 3 bases stayed unmatched. Germline assignment: CDR1 MRHNA and CDR2 SNTAGT. This CDR3 has 15 amino acids. This CDR3 is CASSDSAGGSNEQFF. CDR3 nucleotide sequence: TGTGCCAGCAGTGACTCGGCGGGAGGGTCCAATGAGCAGTTCTTC.

This clonotype was detected many times. The V call is TRBV11-2, the J call TRBJ2-2, with D hard to call. The germline V gene encodes CDR1 SGHAT and CDR2 FQNNGV. The V end was cut by 2 bases, the J end by 8 bases, with 12 bases between. The CDR3 contains 14 residues. The CDR3 region is CASSLFGSPGELFF. The CDR3 DNA is TGTGCCAGCAGCTTATTTGGATCCCCTGGGGAGCTGTTTTTT.

This clonotype has only a few counts. This chain joins TRBV7-9 and TRBJ1-1, with D possibly TRBD1 on 5 matching bases. Germline CDR1 reads SEHNR; CDR2 reads FQNEAQ (reference sequence). There are 13 residues in the CDR3. Trimming left V 5 bases short and J 6 bases short, with 13 bases between. CDR3: CASSQGGRAEAFF. The CDR3 DNA sequence: TGTGCCAGCAGCCAGGGAGGTCGAGCTGAAGCTTTCTTT.

In this sample, this clonotype turned up many times. V gene TRBV11-2 combines with J gene TRBJ1-4; the D gene is possibly TRBD1 (5 bases). CDR3 length equals 14 residues. V lost 7 bases, J lost 10 bases, and 19 bases lay in between. The germline V gene has CDR1 SGHAT and CDR2 FQNNGV. This chain's CDR3 is CASTGRQFSGKLFF. CDR3 coding DNA: TGTGCCAGCACGGGGAGACAGTTCTCTGGAAAACTGTTTTTT.

This clonotype was observed many times. The DNA of the CDR3 is TGTGCCAGCAGTCCGCCAGACAGGGGATCTGGAAACACCATATATTTT. Translated: CASSPPDRGSGNTIYF. J is TRBJ1-3 and V is TRBV27, with 8 bases that match TRBD1. V lost 5 bases, J lost 1 base, and 7 bases stayed unmatched. Germline CDR1 reads MNHEY; CDR2 reads SMNVEV (reference sequence). This CDR3 region has 16 residues.

This clonotype was recorded at least ten times. The V and J genes are TRBV7-2 and TRBJ2-1, with D possibly being TRBD2 (5 bases). CDR1 is SGHTA, CDR2 FQGNSA, per germline. Trimming took 5 bases from V and 9 from J, leaving 11 bases between them. The CDR3 sequence is 12 residues long. CDR3 in amino acids: CASSRAEGEQFF. CDR3 DNA: TGTGCCAGCAGCCGGGCAGAGGGTGAGCAGTTCTTC.

The rearrangement links TRBV20-1 to TRBJ1-4, with TRBD1 identical over 7 bases. The length of the CDR3 is 14 residues. Germline CDR1 DFQATT, CDR2 SNEGSKA (reference sequence). The trim removed 3 bases at V and 3 bases at J, leaving 4 bases unmatched. CDR3 nucleotide sequence: TGCAGTGCTAGCGACAGGGCTGCTAATGAAAAACTGTTTTTT. It translates to CSASDRAANEKLFF.

On this clonotype: Given a much more abundant clone one base away, this may be a read error. Given the absence of the conserved phenylalanine or tryptophan at the CDR3 end, a read error is likely. The V call is TRBV18, the J call TRBJ1-3; possibly TRBD1 for D (6 bases). V was pared by 2 bases and J by 0 bases, with 17 bases between. Germline assignment: CDR1 KGHSH and CDR2 LQKENI. This CDR3 spans 18 amino acids. The CDR3 DNA is TGTGCCAGCTCACCAATCCCCGGGACACCCAACTCTGGAAACACCATATATGTT. Amino acid sequence: CASSPIPGTPNSGNTIYV.

DNA for the CDR3: TGTGCCAGCAGCCACCAGCCCGTACGCAATGAGCAGTTCTTC. Translating it yields CASSHQPVRNEQFF. The chain couples TRBV3-1 to TRBJ2-1; D is ambiguous. Germline loops: CDR1 LGHDT, CDR2 YNNKEL (reference sequence). V was clipped by 3 bases and J by 6 bases, with 12 bases between them. CDR3 length: 14 amino acids.

By share, this clonotype ranks as medium-sized. The chain couples TRBV24-1 to TRBJ2-2; TRBD2 agrees at 13 bases. V gave up 3 bases and J gave up 3 bases; unmatched junction bases: 0. Germline CDR1 and CDR2: KGHDR and SFDVKD. CDR3 size: 16 residues. The CDR3 DNA reads as TGTGCCACCAGTGATGGACTAGCGGGAGACACCGGGGAGCTGTTTTTT. Translated: CATSDGLAGDTGELFF.

At least ten counts were recorded for this clonotype. V is TRBV29-1 and J is TRBJ2-5; D remains unclear. The V gene lost 0 bases and the J gene lost 5 bases, with 10 bases spanning the gap. Germline lookup yields CDR1 SQVTM and CDR2 ANQGSEA. This CDR3 is 13 amino acids long. The DNA of the CDR3 is TGCAGCGTTGAAGAACACCGGTGGGAGACCCAGTACTTC. As protein: CSVEEHRWETQYF.

This clonotype was counted many times. The gene calls are TRBV19 and TRBJ2-4; D not certain. The V and J ends lost 2 bases and 0 bases respectively, with 5 bases between them. The germline CDR1 and CDR2 sequences are LNHDA and SQIVND (reference sequence). This CDR3 spans 14 amino acids. For the CDR3, the DNA is TGTGCCAGTAGTATACAACTAGCCAAAAACATTCAGTACTTC. Translation: CASSIQLAKNIQYF.

This clonotype was counted only a few times. This sequence joins TRBV5-1 and TRBJ2-1; 7 bases fit TRBD1. Germline CDR1 is SGHRS and CDR2 is YFSETQ. The CDR3 spans 15 residues. The trim removed 3 bases at V and 9 bases at J, leaving 12 bases unmatched. The CDR3 nucleotides read TGCGCCAGCAGCTCGAGACAGGGTTACGGTGGTGAGCAGTTCTTC. Residues: CASSSRQGYGGEQFF.

The genes are TRBV15 and TRBJ1-4; weak D call: TRBD1 (6 bases). Trimming left V 0 bases short and J 7 bases short, with 12 bases between. Germline CDR1 and CDR2: LNHNV and YYDKDF (reference sequence). This CDR3 contains 15 residues. The CDR3 DNA sequence: TGTGCCACCAGCAGAGACAGGGGTGTGGGTGAAAAACTGTTTTTT. This gives the protein CATSRDRGVGEKLFF.

This clonotype was picked up many times. J is TRBJ2-2 and V is TRBV7-3; 11 nucleotides align to TRBD2. The V gene end was trimmed by 5 bases and the J gene end by 3 bases; junction bases not matched to a gene: 5. In germline, CDR1 is SGHTA, CDR2 FQGTGA. The CDR3 contains 16 residues. The CDR3 loop reads CASSPIAGGDTGELFF. The DNA for the CDR3 is TGTGCCAGCAGCCCCATAGCGGGAGGGGACACCGGGGAGCTGTTTTTT.

This clonotype has more than one count but fewer than ten. V and J are TRBV11-2 and TRBJ2-2; D possibly corresponds to TRBD2 (5 bases). The CDR3 consists of 16 residues. CDR1 and CDR2 (germline): SGHAT, FQNNGV. Trimming stripped 5 bases from V and 0 bases from J, with 13 bases between. The CDR3, as DNA: TGTGCCAGCAGCCCCGCGGGCGGAGCGAACACCGGGGAGCTGTTTTTT. The encoded protein is CASSPAGGANTGELFF. Full variable domain (missing parts from reference TRBV11-2 and TRBJ2-2): EAGVAQSPRYKIIEKRQSVAFWCNPISGHATLYWYQQILGQGPKLLIQFQNNGVVDDSQLPKDRFSAERLKGVDSTLKIQPAKLEDSAVYLCASSPAGGANTGELFFGEGSRLTVL.

This clonotype was seen a few times. The chain carries TRBV3-1 and TRBJ2-1; D gene unclear. The V end was cut by 1 base, the J end by 4 bases, with 8 bases between. This CDR3 contains 14 residues. The germline CDR1 and CDR2 sequences are LGHDT and YNNKEL (reference sequence). This CDR3 reads CASSQARDYNEQFF. The CDR3 coding sequence is TGTGCCAGCAGCCAAGCAAGGGATTACAATGAGCAGTTCTTC.

This clonotype was seen many times. The chain has TRBV29-1 and TRBJ1-5; D call uncertain. The germline V gene has CDR1 SQVTM and CDR2 ANQGSEA. V lost 4 bases and J 0 bases, leaving 4 bases between the germline ends. The CDR3 extends over 12 amino acids. The CDR3 loop reads CSVVDSNQPQHF. CDR3 bases: TGCAGCGTTGTAGATAGCAATCAGCCCCAGCATTTT.